The 5 T cell receptor beta chains given below trace back to one sample, sequenced in a study of beta chain features in type 1 diabetes. Study-level points and caveats: Type 1 diabetes patients showed a moderate but significant shortening of TCRB CDR3s in all four CD4+ subsets.

These receptors are not linked to any known antigen. Sequencing targeted expressed TCRB transcripts, as all isolated RNA had been reverse transcribed. TCRdb keeps only in-frame clones here, not all; method: immunoSEQ multiplex PCR. Counted here are 680,000 or so clones, 13% occurring once; the ten biggest clones make up 0.02% to 0.025%. What was sequenced was naive CD4+ T cells from blood. All receptors come from a man in his late teens or twenties with type 1 diabetes.

This rearrangement joins TRBV2 to TRBJ2-2; no clear D. Trimming left V 7 bases short and J 1 base short, with 13 bases between. The CDR3 consists of 15 residues. Germline CDR1 and CDR2: SNHLY and FYNNEI. In DNA form, the CDR3 reads TGTGCCAGCAAGAAGGGAAAACTGAACACCGGGGAGCTGTTTTTT. Its protein is CASKKGKLNTGELFF.

This clone was detected a few times. The rearrangement uses TRBV7-6 and TRBJ1-6, with 8 bases lining up with TRBD1. The CDR3 is 16 amino acids. Looked up from germline, CDR1 is SGHVS and CDR2 is FNYEAQ. Germline trimming cut 4 bases from V and 7 bases from J; bases unmatched to any gene: 9. CDR3 bases: TGTGCCAGCAGCTCTCTGACAGGGGATGACAATTCACCCCTCCACTTT. It codes for CASSSLTGDDNSPLHF.

The gene calls are TRBV13 and TRBJ1-2, with TRBD1 identical over 10 bases. J was trimmed by 4 bases and V by 7 bases; bases with no gene match: 12. The germline CDR1 and CDR2 sequences are PRHDT and FYEKMQ (reference sequence). The CDR3 length is 16 residues. The CDR3 loop is CASTGVRTGGRYGYTF. CDR3 nucleotide sequence: TGTGCCAGCACTGGAGTAAGGACAGGGGGTCGCTATGGCTACACCTTC.

The V call is TRBV19, the J call TRBJ2-1; 13 bases line up with TRBD2. Germline V CDR1 and CDR2: LNHDA, SQIVND (reference sequence). This CDR3 spans 14 amino acids. Trimming took 10 bases from V and 10 from J; bases not matched to a gene: 10. The CDR3 nucleotides are TGTGCCACCCAGACTAGCGGGGGGCCACGGGAGCAGTTCTTC. This sequence encodes CATQTSGGPREQFF.

J is TRBJ2-3 and V is TRBV7-9; a possible D gene is TRBD2 (5 bases). This CDR3 region has 15 residues. The germline V gene has CDR1 SEHNR and CDR2 FQNEAQ (reference sequence). V lost 7 bases and J 3 bases, leaving 17 bases between the germline ends. The CDR3 bases are TGTGCCAGCACCCCATTAGGGAGTGAAACAGATACGCAGTATTTT. Translated, it gives CASTPLGSETDTQYF.